This T cell receptor beta chain was identified during a study of blood T cell repertoires in COVID-19. Whole-study context: Both acute and convalescent COVID-19 samples were obtained from the United States, Italy and Spain. PBMCs, B-cell-depleted T cells, or T cells provided the cDNA or gDNA that made up the material.

V lost 4 bases and J 7 bases, leaving 11 bases between the germline ends. This CDR3 spans 12 amino acids. Germline V lookup: CDR1 SGHDT, CDR2 YYEEEE. As handled by the study authors: Amplification from reference gene primers served as the basis for estimated nucleated cell counts. TCRdb's table, derived via immunoSEQ multiplex PCR, lists solely in-frame clones and lacks some. That table supplies the V and J calls and clone size; D and trimming were determined from the DNA. Among about 98,000 clones listed, around 86% were seen once. The TCR comes from a man between 45 and 60 years old with active or convalescent COVID-19. Sequenced material: peripheral blood. The chain couples TRBV5-6 to TRBJ1-2, with D possibly TRBD1 on 6 matching bases. CDR3 residues: CASSPTGFGYTF. The CDR3 nucleotides are TGTGCCAGCAGCCCCACAGGGTTTGGCTACACCTTC.